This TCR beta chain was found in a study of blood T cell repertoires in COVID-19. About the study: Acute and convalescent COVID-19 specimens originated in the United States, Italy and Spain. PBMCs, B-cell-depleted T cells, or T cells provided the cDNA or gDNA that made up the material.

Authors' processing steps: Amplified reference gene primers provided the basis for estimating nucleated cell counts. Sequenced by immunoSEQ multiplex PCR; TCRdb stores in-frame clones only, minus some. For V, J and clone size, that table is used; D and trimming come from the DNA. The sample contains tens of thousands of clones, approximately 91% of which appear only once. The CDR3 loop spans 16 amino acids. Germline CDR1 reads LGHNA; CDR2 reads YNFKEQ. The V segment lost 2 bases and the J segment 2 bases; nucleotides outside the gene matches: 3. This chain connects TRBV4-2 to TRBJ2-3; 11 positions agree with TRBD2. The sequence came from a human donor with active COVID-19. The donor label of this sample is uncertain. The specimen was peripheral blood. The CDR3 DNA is TGTGCCAGCAGCCAATCTAGCGGGGGGATCACAGATACGCAGTATTTT. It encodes CASSQSSGGITDTQYF.